This note documents a single T cell receptor beta chain sequence. The antigen remains unidentified. This sample was taken from a study of CD8 T cells in ankylosing spondylitis. Study results and caveats: Disease-associated clones were CD8+ and fairly uncommon in peripheral blood.

TCRdb reprocessed the 5' RACE reads via MiXCR and lists one record per CDR3 protein. The data contain about 250,000 distinct CDR3 sequences, 18% of them seen just once; the ten biggest clones take up 25% to 40%. The CDR3 sequence is 17 residues long. V shed 4 bases and J 0 bases; nucleotides not matched to a gene: 4. Per germline, CDR1 MNHEY and CDR2 SMNVEV (reference sequence). Input material: blood, either unsorted or a sorted T cell fraction (not recorded which). The TCR originated in a male donor with ankylosing spondylitis or in good health (not recorded which). The chain recombines TRBV27 with TRBJ2-6, with 9 positions matching TRBD1. CDR3: CASSSGQGGSGANVLTF. The CDR3 DNA is TGTGCCAGCAGTTCGGGACAGGGAGGCTCTGGGGCCAACGTCCTGACTTTC.